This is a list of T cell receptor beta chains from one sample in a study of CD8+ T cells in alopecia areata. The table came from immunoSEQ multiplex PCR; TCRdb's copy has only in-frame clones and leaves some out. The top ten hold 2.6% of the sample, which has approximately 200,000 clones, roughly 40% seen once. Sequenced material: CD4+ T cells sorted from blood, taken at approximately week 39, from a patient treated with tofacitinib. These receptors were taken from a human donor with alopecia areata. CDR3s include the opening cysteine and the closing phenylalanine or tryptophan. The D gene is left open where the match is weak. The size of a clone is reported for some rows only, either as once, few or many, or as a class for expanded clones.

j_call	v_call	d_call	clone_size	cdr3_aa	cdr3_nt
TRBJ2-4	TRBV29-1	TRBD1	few	CSVQGHTELLAKNIQYF	TGCAGCGTACAGGGGCACACGGAGCTTTTAGCCAAAAACATTCAGTACTTC
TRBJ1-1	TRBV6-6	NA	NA	CASSYPAVRRTEAFF	TGTGCCAGCAGTTACCCGGCCGTCAGGCGCACTGAAGCTTTCTTT
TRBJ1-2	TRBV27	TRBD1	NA	CASSPDRANNYGYTF	TGTGCCAGCAGCCCGGACAGGGCCAATAACTATGGCTACACCTTC
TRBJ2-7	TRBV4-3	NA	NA	CASSQLEASSFYEQYF	TGCGCCAGCAGCCAGTTAGAGGCGTCCAGCTTCTACGAGCAGTACTTC
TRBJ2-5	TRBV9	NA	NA	CASSGGVLEETQYF	TGTGCCAGCAGCGGGGGAGTGCTGGAAGAGACCCAGTACTTC
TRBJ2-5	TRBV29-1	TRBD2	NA	CSVQGLAGGNWETQYF	TGCAGCGTGCAGGGACTAGCGGGGGGGAACTGGGAGACCCAGTACTTC
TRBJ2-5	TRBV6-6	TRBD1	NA	CASRHSGQGYETQYF	TGTGCCAGCAGGCATTCGGGACAGGGATATGAGACCCAGTACTTC
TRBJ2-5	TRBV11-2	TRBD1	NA	CASARQGWETQYF	TGTGCCAGCGCGAGACAGGGTTGGGAGACCCAGTACTTC
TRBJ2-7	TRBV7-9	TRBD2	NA	CASSFEGGRHEQYF	TGTGCCAGCAGCTTCGAGGGAGGGCGCCACGAGCAGTACTTC
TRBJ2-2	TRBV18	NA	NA	CASSTGTTNTGELFF	TGTGCCAGCTCAACCGGGACAACGAACACCGGGGAGCTGTTTTTT
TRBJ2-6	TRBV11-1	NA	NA	CASSAARQTGANVLTF	TGTGCCAGCAGCGCGGCTCGCCAGACTGGGGCCAACGTCCTGACTTTC
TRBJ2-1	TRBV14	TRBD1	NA	CASSLWTGYNEQFF	TGTGCCAGCAGCCTCTGGACAGGCTACAATGAGCAGTTCTTC
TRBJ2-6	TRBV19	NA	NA	CASRAMGLSGANVLTF	TGTGCCAGTAGGGCGATGGGACTCTCTGGGGCCAACGTCCTGACTTTC
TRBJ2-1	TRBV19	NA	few	CASSALVGISYNEQFF	TGTGCCAGTAGTGCCCTCGTCGGCATCTCCTACAATGAGCAGTTCTTC
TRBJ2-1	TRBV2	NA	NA	CASSLSGGRSSNEQFF	TGTGCCAGCAGCCTATCCGGGGGGCGGTCGAGCAATGAGCAGTTCTTC
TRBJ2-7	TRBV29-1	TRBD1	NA	CSVGDRGRSYEQYF	TGCAGCGTGGGAGACAGGGGGCGCTCCTACGAGCAGTACTTC
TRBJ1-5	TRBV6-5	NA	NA	CASSFALNQPQHF	TGTGCCAGCAGCTTTGCCCTCAATCAGCCCCAGCATTTT
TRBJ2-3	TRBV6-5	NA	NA	CASGRGTPSTDTQYF	TGTGCCAGCGGGCGGGGGACACCCAGCACAGATACGCAGTATTTT
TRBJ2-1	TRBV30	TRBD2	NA	CAWSTLAGGYNEQFF	TGTGCCTGGAGTACTCTAGCGGGGGGTTACAATGAGCAGTTCTTC
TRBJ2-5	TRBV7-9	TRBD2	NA	CASSPIQGGQETQYF	TGTGCTAGCAGCCCCATCCAGGGAGGGCAAGAGACCCAGTACTTC
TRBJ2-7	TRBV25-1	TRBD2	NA	CASSPTSGRMGEQYF	TGTGCCAGCAGTCCTACCAGCGGGAGAATGGGCGAGCAGTACTTC
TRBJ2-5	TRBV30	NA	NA	CAWSVGKETQYF	TGTGCCTGGAGTGTAGGAAAAGAGACCCAGTACTTC
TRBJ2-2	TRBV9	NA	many	CASSGGQKRTGELFF	TGTGCCAGCAGCGGAGGACAGAAGCGGACCGGGGAGCTGTTTTTT
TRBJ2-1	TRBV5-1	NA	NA	CASSLGLFAEQFF	TGCGCCAGCAGCCTTGGACTCTTTGCTGAGCAGTTCTTC
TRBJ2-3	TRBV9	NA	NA	CASSRDILDTQYF	TGTGCCAGCAGCCGGGACATACTCGATACGCAGTATTTT
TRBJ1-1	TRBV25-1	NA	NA	CASSGAANTEAFF	TGTGCCAGCAGTGGGGCAGCGAACACTGAAGCTTTCTTT
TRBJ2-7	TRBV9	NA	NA	CASSVTMQPGYEQYF	TGTGCCAGCAGCGTAACCATGCAGCCGGGTTACGAGCAGTACTTC
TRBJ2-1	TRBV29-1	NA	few	CSVARRKGYNEQFF	TGCAGCGTTGCACGGAGGAAGGGCTACAATGAGCAGTTCTTC
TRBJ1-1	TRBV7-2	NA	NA	CASSFSPPGAFF	TGTGCCAGCAGCTTCAGTCCCCCGGGGGCTTTCTTT
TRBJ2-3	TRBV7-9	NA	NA	CASSTLYF	TGTGCCAGCAGCACCCTGTATTTT
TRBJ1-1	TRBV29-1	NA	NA	CSVWGVGINTEAFF	TGCAGCGTTTGGGGAGTCGGAATAAACACTGAAGCTTTCTTT
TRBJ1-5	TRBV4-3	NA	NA	CASSPGGHQPQHF	TGCGCCAGCAGCCCCGGAGGACATCAGCCCCAGCATTTT
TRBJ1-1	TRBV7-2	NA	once	CASSLGGFREAFF	TGTGCCAGCAGCTTAGGTGGCTTTCGGGAAGCTTTCTTT
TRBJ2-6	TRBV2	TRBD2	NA	CASSPGTSGNGANVLTF	TGTGCCAGCAGTCCCGGGACTAGCGGGAATGGGGCCAACGTCCTGACTTTC
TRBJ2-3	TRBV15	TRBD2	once	CATFSGLAGGTDTQYF	TGTGCCACCTTCAGCGGCCTAGCGGGTGGTACAGATACGCAGTATTTT
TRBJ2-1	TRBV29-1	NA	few	CSVEEQGYNEQFF	TGCAGCGTTGAAGAGCAGGGGTACAATGAGCAGTTCTTC
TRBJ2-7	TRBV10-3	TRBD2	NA	CAISESASGREGEQYF	TGTGCCATCAGTGAGTCGGCTAGCGGGAGGGAGGGCGAGCAGTACTTC
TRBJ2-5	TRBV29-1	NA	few	CSVQGGQETQYF	TGCAGCGTTCAGGGGGGCCAAGAGACCCAGTACTTC
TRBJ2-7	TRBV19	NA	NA	CASTPGGMLAEQYF	TGTGCCAGTACCCCTGGCGGGATGTTGGCCGAGCAGTACTTC
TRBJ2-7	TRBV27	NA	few	CASSLSVSASSYEQYF	TGTGCCAGCAGTTTATCGGTCTCGGCAAGCTCCTACGAGCAGTACTTC
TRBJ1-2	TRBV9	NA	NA	CASSVESGTYGYTF	TGTGCCAGCAGCGTAGAGTCAGGCACCTATGGCTACACCTTC
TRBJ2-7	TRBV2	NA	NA	CASSGHLEQYF	TGTGCCAGCAGTGGGCACTTGGAGCAGTACTTC
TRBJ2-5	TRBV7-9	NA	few	CASSPRRGKEETQYF	TGTGCCAGCAGCCCACGACGGGGTAAGGAAGAGACCCAGTACTTC
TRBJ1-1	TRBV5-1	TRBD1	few	CASSLGTGVYAEAFF	TGCGCCAGCAGCTTGGGGACAGGGGTTTACGCTGAAGCTTTCTTT
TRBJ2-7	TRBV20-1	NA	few	CSATPYEQYF	TGCAGTGCCACTCCATACGAGCAGTACTTC
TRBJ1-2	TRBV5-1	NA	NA	CASSFIGSGYTF	TGCGCCAGCAGCTTTATCGGGAGTGGCTACACCTTC
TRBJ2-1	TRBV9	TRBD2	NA	CASSVASGSGNEQFF	TGTGCCAGCAGCGTAGCTAGCGGGAGTGGGAATGAGCAGTTCTTC
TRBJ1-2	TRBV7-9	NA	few	CASSLVPNYGYTF	TGTGCCAGCAGCTTAGTCCCTAACTATGGCTACACCTTC
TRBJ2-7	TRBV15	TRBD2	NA	CATSQEQRTRDEQYF	TGTGCCACCAGCCAAGAGCAGAGGACTAGAGACGAGCAGTACTTC
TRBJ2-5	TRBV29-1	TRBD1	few	CSVEVVGQGAGETQYF	TGCAGCGTTGAAGTCGTCGGGCAGGGGGCGGGAGAGACCCAGTACTTC
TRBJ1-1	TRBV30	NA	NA	CAWSSGTLNTEAFF	TGTGCCTGGAGTTCCGGGACATTGAACACTGAAGCTTTCTTT
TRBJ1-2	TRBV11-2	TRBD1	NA	CASSLGSLTQGHYGYTF	TGTGCCAGCAGCTTAGGTTCGTTAACACAGGGGCACTATGGCTACACCTTC
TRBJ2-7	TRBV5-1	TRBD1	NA	CASQQGDYEQYF	TGCGCCAGCCAACAGGGGGACTACGAGCAGTACTTC
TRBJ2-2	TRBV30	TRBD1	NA	CAWKMFDRGLSGELFF	TGTGCCTGGAAAATGTTCGACAGGGGATTGTCCGGGGAGCTGTTTTTT
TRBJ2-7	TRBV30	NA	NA	CAFSGHTNYEQYF	TGTGCGTTCTCGGGACATACGAACTACGAGCAGTACTTC
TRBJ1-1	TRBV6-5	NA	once	CASTRDTRAEAFF	TGTGCCAGCACCCGGGACACCCGCGCTGAAGCTTTCTTT
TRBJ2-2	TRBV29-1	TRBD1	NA	CSGSRTGQGDTGELFF	TGCAGCGGGTCACGTACAGGGCAGGGGGATACCGGGGAGCTGTTTTTT
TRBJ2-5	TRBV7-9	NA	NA	CASSRGTGYQETQYF	TGTGCCAGCAGCCGCGGGACGGGGTACCAAGAGACCCAGTACTTC
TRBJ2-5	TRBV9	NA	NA	CASPTPGQGLETQYF	TGTGCCAGCCCCACCCCCGGGCAGGGGTTAGAGACCCAGTACTTC